A selection of T cell receptor beta chains follows, all from one sample in a study of Ad26.COV2.S vaccination and SARS-CoV-2 variants. Sequencing used immunoSEQ multiplex PCR; TCRdb keeps in-frame clones, though not all of them. The table shows over 400,000 clones, with about nine tenths occurring only once. Sequences were derived from peripheral blood, sampled in a trial of Ad26.COV2.S vaccine versus placebo. These receptors came from a person between 18 and 59 years old who received the Ad26.COV2.S COVID-19 vaccine or a placebo. Both conserved end residues are trimmed from each CDR3. The order of the fields is V gene, D gene, CDR3 protein. The D gene is left open where the match is weak.

>TRBV28|TRBD2
ASSSRLAGERADTQY
>TRBV23-1|-
ASSRPGYTNYGYT
>TRBV10-3|TRBD1
AISERTGDGYT
>TRBV2|TRBD1
ASRARDRGSYEQY
>TRBV7-2|-
ASSLGPASYEQY
>TRBV9|TRBD2
ASSFSSGSSYNEQF
>TRBV4-2|-
ASSQDQRGPSPLH
>TRBV27|-
ASSFQVGLSSYEQY
>TRBV18|-
ASSPPNGRVDEQY
>TRBV4-3|-
ASSQDWGGYQPQH
>TRBV27|-
ASSLRQQPDNEQF
>TRBV19|TRBD1
ASSISDRDYGYT
>TRBV19|TRBD1
ASSPGQGRYGYT
>TRBV27|-
ASRHRDLSYNEQF
>TRBV19|-
ASSIGGLGDTEAF
>TRBV15|-
ATSRAGRDIEKLF
>TRBV27|-
ASSRGNTEAF
>TRBV2|-
ASSFGFPTEAF
>TRBV9|-
ASSADGTSLTDTQY
>TRBV6-2/TRBV6-3|-
ASSSVGETQY
>TRBV24-1|-
ATSDPLAYNEQF
>TRBV7-2|-
ASSSAGTGNQPQH
>TRBV6-2/TRBV6-3|-
ASSSFDRSNQPQH
>TRBV6-5|TRBD1
ASRRTGGGEKLF
>TRBV4-1|TRBD1
ASSRDTGAVNTGELF
>TRBV12-5|-
ASGTEGKLF
>TRBV5-4|TRBD2
ASSWTRNPETQY
>TRBV23-1|TRBD2
ASSQSGTPRGGI
>TRBV19|-
ASRTGSASTDTQY
>TRBV28|TRBD2
ASNTAGGGGYNEQF
>TRBV2|TRBD1
ASSEGDRGAF
>TRBV7-8|-
ASSLTGTENTEAF
>TRBV25-1|-
ASSTIQGSYNEQF
>TRBV27|-
ASSDPRDFKQY
>TRBV28|-
ASSIYTDTQY
>TRBV9|-
ASSVGGLGRGYT
>TRBV25-1|TRBD2
AASLEGGRETQY
>TRBV23-1|TRBD2
ASSRETSGSISPNNEQF
>TRBV10-3|TRBD2
AISDSGRDPDTQY
>TRBV27|-
ASRLGVVSETQY
>TRBV9|TRBD2
ASSVASGDSYNEQF
>TRBV30|-
AWSVFQGLNEQY
>TRBV28|-
ASSQDIHVLT
>TRBV28|TRBD2
ASSPGGTNLYEQY
>TRBV28|TRBD2
ASSSLRGTRSYEQY
>TRBV3-1/TRBV3-2|-
ASSSLGSNTGELF
>TRBV5-4|-
ASRDVGRANYGYT
>TRBV27|TRBD1
ASSPRTGVRPITEAF
>TRBV6-2/TRBV6-3|TRBD1
ASSYDQGAPYEQY
>TRBV7-9|-
ASSLIGTTGELF
>TRBV10-3|-
AISVKETGNTIY
>TRBV4-2|-
ASSQESQGTFTGELF
>TRBV28|-
ASTEAGASYNEQF
>TRBV27|-
ASSLGYNQPQH
>TRBV3-1/TRBV3-2|-
ASSQATSTEQY
>TRBV21-1|-
ASTAGGPNEQF
>TRBV9|-
ASSVSGRVNEQF